This T cell receptor (beta chain) is drawn from a study of control samples from healthy donors and cancer patients. Profiled with immunoSEQ multiplex PCR; TCRdb holds only in-frame clones, not every one. The repertoire has roughly 98,000 clones, roughly 78% of them found once; the top ten carry approximately 9.4%. The CDR3 length is 16 residues. V lost 6 bases, J lost 0 bases, and 18 bases lay in between. The germline V gene encodes CDR1 MNHEY and CDR2 SVGAGI. The receptor's source is a woman aged 60-75 years in good health. The rearrangement links TRBV6-5 to TRBJ2-7; either TRBD1 or TRBD2 may supply D (5 bases each). Specimen: blood. The CDR3 DNA reads TGTGCCAGCAGATACCCCGGGGCACAACCCTCCTACGAGCAGTACTTC. Its translation is CASRYPGAQPSYEQYF.